Following are 14 T cell receptor beta chains from one sample sequenced in a study of PD-1 blockade in classical Hodgkin lymphoma. Assay: immunoSEQ multiplex PCR; the TCRdb copy retains only in-frame clones and omits some. The sample shows roughly 2,600 clones, approximately 86% of them seen only once. Brentuximab vedotin exposure varied among the patients, all of whom had relapsed after autologous stem cell transplantation. Negative magnetic selection isolated CD4+ T cells from thawed PBMCs. The sequences come from CD4+ T cells from blood, collected at baseline. Receptor source: a human donor with classical Hodgkin lymphoma.

The chain uses TRBV6-1 and TRBJ1-2; 10 bases match TRBD1. The CDR3 extends over 15 amino acids. Trimming cost V 4 bases and J 0 bases; bases outside gene matches: 2. Germline V gives CDR1 MNHNS, CDR2 SASEGT. The CDR3 DNA sequence: TGTGCCAGCAGTGCTGGGACAGGGGCTAACTATGGCTACACCTTC. Amino acid sequence: CASSAGTGANYGYTF.

CDR3 bases: TGTGCCAGCAGTTTATGGCCCCTAGCGGGAGGACAATACAATGAGCAGTTCTTC. This translates into CASSLWPLAGGQYNEQFF. The chain recombines TRBV28 with TRBJ2-1, with 11 bases aligning to TRBD2. CDR3 length equals 18 residues. Germline V gene lookup returns CDR1 MDHEN and CDR2 SYDVKM. The J segment lost 4 bases and the V segment lost 0 bases, leaving 8 bases of the junction unmatched.

This clone was recorded only once. The rearrangement uses TRBV5-1 and TRBJ2-5; TRBD1 might be the D (7 bases). Between the trimmed V and J ends, which lost 2 bases and 5 bases, there was a span of 13 bases. From germline, CDR1 is SGHRS and CDR2 YFSETQ. The CDR3 contains 14 residues. CDR3 loop: CASSLEGAGETQYF. The CDR3 DNA follows: TGCGCCAGCAGCTTAGAGGGGGCGGGGGAGACCCAGTACTTC.

The V and J genes are TRBV5-4 and TRBJ2-5; 7 bases agree with TRBD1. Germline CDR1 is SGHNT and CDR2 is YYREEE (reference sequence). The CDR3 runs to 16 residues. V was clipped by 1 base and J by 5 bases; unmatched bases: 11. Here the CDR3 DNA reads TGTGCCAGCAGCTTGTGGGACAGACCAAACAGGGAGACCCAGTACTTC. The encoded protein is CASSLWDRPNRETQYF.

The chain couples TRBV5-5 to TRBJ1-3, with D uncertain. The V end was cut by 0 bases, the J end by 3 bases, with 16 bases between. CDR1 and CDR2 (germline): SGHKS, YYEKEE (reference sequence). CDR3 length: 17 amino acids. The CDR3 DNA is TGTGCCAGCAGCTTGGTGATGACGCAGGCCGGTGGAAACACCATATATTTT. Translating gives CASSLVMTQAGGNTIYF.

The genes are TRBV18 and TRBJ2-5; TRBD1 is a possible D gene (6 bases). The V end lost 5 bases, the J end lost 2 bases, and 9 bases lay between the germline ends. The CDR3 length is 13 residues. Germline CDR1 is KGHSH and CDR2 is LQKENI. The CDR3: CASSGQLQETQYF. CDR3 nucleotide sequence: TGTGCCAGCTCAGGACAGTTACAAGAGACCCAGTACTTC.

This chain uses TRBV5-1 with TRBJ2-7; maybe TRBD1 (6 bases). This CDR3 region has 16 residues. V lost 0 bases and J lost 3, with 16 bases in between. Germline CDR1 and CDR2: SGHRS and YFSETQ. The CDR3, as DNA: TGCGCCAGCAGCTTGGCAGGGGCATTCCGATACTACGAGCAGTACTTC. It codes for CASSLAGAFRYYEQYF.

The chain joins TRBV5-5 to TRBJ1-3; D unclear. CDR1 SGHKS and CDR2 YYEKEE come from the germline V gene (reference sequence). This CDR3 contains 15 residues. Between the trimmed V and J ends, which lost 4 bases and 0 bases, there was a span of 11 bases. The CDR3 nucleotides read TGTGCCAGCAGCACGGAGGGCTACTCTGGAAACACCATATATTTT. It is translated as CASSTEGYSGNTIYF.

This rearrangement joins TRBV5-4 to TRBJ2-6; no clear D gene. The CDR3 consists of 14 residues. V lost 2 bases to trimming and J lost 0 bases, with 3 bases between them. Per germline, CDR1 SGHNT and CDR2 YYREEE (reference sequence). This CDR3 is CASSLGSGANVLTF. CDR3 DNA sequence: TGTGCCAGCAGCTTAGGCTCTGGGGCCAACGTCCTGACTTTC.

The chain has TRBV5-1 and TRBJ2-7; TRBD1 agrees at 8 bases. V shed 3 bases and J 3 bases; nucleotides not matched to a gene: 2. Per germline, CDR1 SGHRS and CDR2 YFSETQ. The CDR3 sequence is 13 residues long. In nucleotides, the CDR3 is TGCGCCAGCAGCTCAGGGGGCCACTACGAGCAGTACTTC. This gives the protein CASSSGGHYEQYF.

This clone was observed a few times. The chain has TRBV7-2 and TRBJ1-2; D remains unclear. The ends were cut back, 1 base at V and 4 bases at J, with 4 bases in the middle. This CDR3 has 12 amino acids. Germline V gene data show CDR1 as SGHTA and CDR2 as FQGNSA. Here the CDR3 DNA reads TGTGCCAGCAGCTTAGAAGGCTATGGCTACACCTTC. Its protein product is CASSLEGYGYTF.

This clone was seen once. The CDR3 sequence is CASSQDLGGTQYF. The CDR3 DNA is TGTGCCAGCAGCCAAGATCTGGGGGGTACGCAGTATTTT. The V gene is TRBV14, the J gene TRBJ2-3, with D possibly matching TRBD2 (6 bases). V was trimmed by 0 bases and J by 8 bases, leaving 9 bases between them. CDR1 and CDR2 from the germline V gene are SGHDN and FVKESK. CDR3 length: 13 residues.

CDR3 in amino acids: CASSLEFWGGPQETQYF. In DNA, the CDR3 is TGTGCCAGCAGCTTAGAGTTTTGGGGGGGCCCACAAGAGACCCAGTACTTC. This rearrangement joins TRBV7-2 to TRBJ2-5, with D possibly matching TRBD2 (7 bases). The V end lost 1 base, the J end lost 2 bases, and 17 bases lay between the germline ends. CDR1 is SGHTA and CDR2 is FQGNSA in the germline V gene. This CDR3 spans 17 amino acids.

This clone has a handful of counts. The chain is built from TRBV4-1 and TRBJ1-5, with TRBD1 as a possible D gene (5 bases). Germline values: CDR1 MGHRA, CDR2 YSYEKL. The CDR3 length is 13 residues. The V gene lost 1 base and the J gene lost 11 bases, with 12 bases spanning the gap. CDR3 amino acids: CASSQGTGWTQHF. The CDR3, as DNA: TGCGCCAGCAGCCAAGGAACAGGCTGGACCCAGCATTTT.